The clone carrying this T cell receptor (beta chain) showed up just once. Its antigen is currently unknown. The data stem from a study of OX40 agonist ivuxolimab in advanced cancers. Findings and caveats of the study: Patients with a partial response at 0.1-3.0 mg/kg had among the lowest clonal expansion.

Sampled blood was obtained at baseline, cycle 4 day 1, and cycle 7 day 1. Libraries were prepared by immunoSEQ multiplex PCR; TCRdb keeps only in-frame clonotypes and omits some of them. Of 75,000 to 95,000 clones in the sample, roughly 92% were seen once. The receptor's source is an adult with an advanced solid tumor such as melanoma, head and neck, liver or kidney cancer. This sample comprised CD4+ or CD8+ T cells sorted from blood, obtained in a trial of the OX40 agonist ivuxolimab.

CDR3 in amino acids: CASSVDGPDETQYF. The CDR3, as DNA: TGTGCCAGCAGCGTAGATGGGCCAGATGAGACCCAGTACTTC. The chain joins TRBV9 to TRBJ2-5; D is unresolved. V shed 0 bases and J shed 5 bases, with 11 bases lying between them. The germline CDR1 and CDR2 sequences are SGDLS and YYNGEE. The CDR3 contains 14 residues.